This T cell receptor (beta chain) emerged from a study of T-cell reconstitution after alpha-beta-depleted transplantation in children. Study outcomes and limitations: There were reportedly several hundred expanded graft clones from which alpha-beta T cells came about two months after transplant.

As regards this clonotype: Its antigen is as yet unknown.

The TCRbeta library incorporated unique molecular identifiers. MiXCR was run by TCRdb on the PCR reads, yielding one entry per CDR3 protein. The sample records some 95,000 distinct CDR3 sequences, 23% being singletons. In germline, CDR1 is DFQATT, CDR2 SNEGSKA (reference sequence). J lost 7 bases, V lost 5 bases, and 15 bases had no gene match. The CDR3 has 15 residues. This TCR was recovered from a boy between 2 and 10 years old with acute lymphoblastic leukemia, due to receive a stem cell transplant. This sample comprised PBMCs, obtained before TCRalphabeta/CD19-depleted stem cell transplant. The rearrangement links TRBV20-1 to TRBJ2-3, with 7 nucleotides matching TRBD2. This chain's CDR3 is CSAASSSGGTNTQYF. CDR3 DNA: TGCAGTGCTGCCTCCTCTAGCGGAGGGACGAATACGCAGTATTTT.